Listed here are 8 T cell receptor beta chains from one sample, sequenced in a study of beta chain features in type 1 diabetes. The study reverse transcribed the entire isolated RNA, so it sequenced expressed TCRB transcripts. Measured with immunoSEQ multiplex PCR; TCRdb has only the in-frame clones, and not every one. This sample has around 16,000 clones, with approximately 55% found just once. The specimen sequenced was stem cell memory CD4+ T cells from blood. These receptors were obtained from a woman aged 18-30 years in good health.

The chain links TRBV4-2 to TRBJ2-3; 7 positions agree with TRBD1. This CDR3 is built from 16 residues. The germline V gene has CDR1 LGHNA and CDR2 YNFKEQ. V lost 1 base to trimming and J lost 2 bases; unmatched junction nucleotides: 6. The CDR3 region is CASSQAFQGDTDTQYF. Written as DNA, the CDR3 is TGTGCCAGCAGCCAAGCTTTTCAGGGGGACACAGATACGCAGTATTTT.

There are a few counts of this clone. The chain combines TRBV7-8 with TRBJ2-7; 9 bases fit TRBD2. Germline V lookup: CDR1 SGHVS, CDR2 FQNEAQ. The CDR3 totals 14 residues. V lost 10 bases, J lost 2 bases, and 9 bases stayed unmatched. The CDR3 region has the DNA TGTGCCACCCAGAGGGGCGGGGGGGCCTACGAGCAGTACTTC. Its protein product is CATQRGGGAYEQYF.

This clone was seen a handful of times. The chain joins TRBV5-1 to TRBJ1-1; 8 nucleotides align to TRBD1. The germline gives CDR1 SGHRS, CDR2 YFSETQ. The V gene end was trimmed by 1 base and the J gene end by 3 bases; junction bases not matched to a gene: 23. The CDR3 contains 21 residues. The CDR3 bases are TGCGCCAGCAGCTTGTTTCGCCTCCTGGGACAGGATAACCCGCGGCACACTGAAGCTTTCTTT. Translated, it gives CASSLFRLLGQDNPRHTEAFF.

This clone was detected a few times. The chain couples TRBV13 to TRBJ2-6, with D perhaps matching TRBD1 (5 bases). Germline CDR1 PRHDT, CDR2 FYEKMQ (reference sequence). The CDR3 totals 15 residues. Deletions cut 0 bases from V and 2 bases from J, with 5 bases between. This CDR3 reads CASSLGGAGANVLTF. The CDR3 DNA sequence: TGTGCCAGCAGCTTAGGAGGGGCTGGGGCCAACGTCCTGACTTTC.

The V call is TRBV2, the J call TRBJ1-5, with D uncertain. With 3 bases removed from V and 8 bases from J, the gap between germline ends came to 11 bases. The CDR3 covers 13 residues. Germline V lookup: CDR1 SNHLY, CDR2 FYNNEI. Written as DNA, the CDR3 is TGTGCCAGCAGTGACGCGGTGTCGGAGCCCCAGCATTTT. Translation: CASSDAVSEPQHF.

The rearrangement joins TRBV6-5 to TRBJ1-5; possibly TRBD1 for D (6 bases). Germline V lookup: CDR1 MNHEY, CDR2 SVGAGI. This CDR3 is built from 15 residues. V lost 2 bases and J lost 7, with 15 bases in between. This CDR3 reads CASSYVAGAGQPQHF. The DNA of the CDR3 is TGTGCCAGCAGTTACGTCGCGGGGGCGGGACAGCCCCAGCATTTT.

This chain links TRBV10-3 with TRBJ1-1; D gene unclear. Trimming cost V 3 bases and J 7 bases, with 6 bases left between them. This CDR3 spans 11 amino acids. Per the germline V gene, CDR1 is ENHRY and CDR2 is SYGVKD. CDR3: CAISEKREAFF. The CDR3 coding sequence is TGTGCCATCAGTGAAAAGCGTGAAGCTTTCTTT.

In its sample, this clone was seen a few times. J is TRBJ1-6 and V is TRBV30; D gene uncertain. Germline values: CDR1 GTSNPN, CDR2 SVGIG (reference sequence). Trimming pared 1 base from V and 10 bases from J, leaving 11 bases between. The CDR3 extends over 13 amino acids. The CDR3 here is CAWSGAAYSPLHF. The CDR3 coding sequence is TGTGCCTGGAGTGGGGCCGCTTACTCACCCCTCCACTTT.